The rows below give T cell receptor beta chains drawn from one sample of a study of blood T cell repertoires in COVID-19. Repertoires were generated with immunoSEQ multiplex PCR, while TCRdb's copy carries only in-frame clones and drops some. The sample records about 320,000 clones, roughly 88% being singletons. Specimen: peripheral blood. These receptors came from a woman aged 50 to 60 with acute or convalescent COVID-19. Both conserved end residues are part of each CDR3. Each record gives: CDR3 protein, CDR3 DNA, V gene, D gene, J gene, clone size. The D gene is left open where the match is weak. Expanded clones are given a class, and other clones once, few, many or no size at all.

CASSQAGRYQPQHF	TGTGCCAGCAGCCAGGCAGGGAGGTATCAGCCCCAGCATTTT	TRBV16	.	TRBJ1-5	.
CSGRQGGTETQYF	TGCAGCGGACGACAGGGTGGGACGGAGACCCAGTACTTC	TRBV29-1	TRBD1	TRBJ2-5	once
CASSPTAGPYEQYF	TGTGCCAGCTCACCCACCGCGGGGCCTTACGAGCAGTACTTC	TRBV18	.	TRBJ2-7	.
CASSHLAGGPYEQYF	TGCGCCAGCAGCCACCTAGCGGGAGGGCCCTACGAGCAGTACTTC	TRBV4-1	TRBD2	TRBJ2-7	.
CASSVVGRETGELFF	TGTGCCAGCAGCGTAGTAGGCAGGGAAACCGGGGAGCTGTTTTTT	TRBV9	.	TRBJ2-2	.
CASSPGGRTGELFF	TGTGCCAGCTCACCGGGTGGGCGCACCGGGGAGCTGTTTTTT	TRBV18	.	TRBJ2-2	.
CARTSGRFGTDTQYF	TGTGCCCGAACTAGCGGGAGGTTCGGCACAGATACGCAGTATTTT	TRBV30	TRBD2	TRBJ2-3	.
CASSFTQDRHQPQHF	TGTGCCAGCAGCTTTACTCAGGACAGGCATCAGCCCCAGCATTTT	TRBV9	TRBD1	TRBJ1-5	.
CASSQVLAGDSFF	TGTGCCAGCAGCCAAGTCTTAGCGGGAGATTCGTTCTTC	TRBV14	TRBD2	TRBJ2-1	.
CASSPSVDNEKLFF	TGCGCCAGCAGCCCTTCCGTAGATAATGAAAAACTGTTTTTT	TRBV5-1	.	TRBJ1-4	.
CASSSPGLGTDTQYF	TGTGCCAGCAGCTCCCCGGGACTGGGCACAGATACGCAGTATTTT	TRBV13	.	TRBJ2-3	.
CASSKRDRGFPGELFF	TGTGCCAGCAGTAAACGGGACAGGGGTTTTCCCGGGGAGCTGTTTTTT	TRBV27	TRBD1	TRBJ2-2	.
CASSLASQGSEQYF	TGCGCCAGCAGCTTGGCCAGTCAGGGTTCCGAGCAGTACTTC	TRBV5-1	.	TRBJ2-7	.
CASSRMTGLATNEKLFF	TGTGCCAGCAGTAGGATGACAGGCCTTGCAACTAATGAAAAACTGTTTTTT	TRBV27	.	TRBJ1-4	.
CASSLGFEDTQYF	TGTGCCAGCAGCTTAGGGTTCGAGGATACGCAGTATTTT	TRBV7-8	.	TRBJ2-3	.
CASTRLAGEASNEQYF	TGTGCCAGCACCCGACTAGCGGGAGAAGCTTCTAACGAGCAGTACTTC	TRBV28	TRBD2	TRBJ2-7	.
CASSPLLGLAGSLSYNEQFF	TGCGCCAGCAGCCCCTTGCTGGGACTAGCGGGATCTCTCTCCTACAATGAGCAGTTCTTC	TRBV5-1	TRBD2	TRBJ2-1	.
CASSYKGRGQGSPLHF	TGTGCCAGCAGTTACAAGGGCAGGGGGCAGGGTTCACCCCTCCACTTT	TRBV6-6	TRBD1	TRBJ1-6	.
CASSIGSADTQYF	TGCGCCAGCAGCATCGGGTCGGCAGATACGCAGTATTTT	TRBV5-1	.	TRBJ2-3	.
CASSPTTGGGQFF	TGTGCCAGCAGTCCCACTACCGGGGGAGGGCAGTTCTTC	TRBV12-3/TRBV12-4	.	TRBJ2-1	.
CASNLLEVAGAGTDTQYF	TGTGCCAGCAACTTACTAGAGGTAGCGGGAGCGGGGACAGATACGCAGTATTTT	TRBV7-8	TRBD2	TRBJ2-3	.
CASSLTETYEQYF	TGCGCCAGCAGCTTGACTGAAACCTACGAGCAGTACTTC	TRBV5-1	.	TRBJ2-7	.
CASSHSGQGGYGYTF	TGTGCCAGCAGCCATTCCGGACAGGGAGGATATGGCTACACCTTC	TRBV4-2	TRBD1	TRBJ1-2	once
CASDPQGSKTNTGELFF	TGTGCCAGCGATCCTCAAGGGAGCAAGACAAACACCGGGGAGCTGTTTTTT	TRBV7-9	.	TRBJ2-2	.
CASSLLYRGNTEAFF	TGTGCCAGCAGTTTATTATACAGGGGGAACACTGAAGCTTTCTTT	TRBV28	TRBD1	TRBJ1-1	.
CASSQGQSAFYEQYF	TGTGCCAGCAGCCAGGGTCAAAGCGCTTTCTACGAGCAGTACTTC	TRBV4-2	.	TRBJ2-7	.
CASSRDDREPGELFF	TGCGCCAGCAGCCGAGACGACCGGGAGCCCGGGGAGCTGTTTTTT	TRBV4-1	.	TRBJ2-2	.
CASSLGAGGPGELFF	TGTGCCAGCAGCTTAGGGGCGGGAGGGCCCGGGGAGCTGTTTTTT	TRBV7-6	TRBD2	TRBJ2-2	.
CASSSLAGDHSYEQYF	TGTGCCAGCAGTTCCCTAGCGGGAGACCACTCCTACGAGCAGTACTTC	TRBV28	TRBD2	TRBJ2-7	.
CASRRSKQEYYGYTF	TGTGCCAGCCGTCGCTCAAAACAGGAATACTATGGCTACACCTTC	TRBV19	.	TRBJ1-2	.
CASSLVGGGFYEQYF	TGTGCCAGCAGCTTGGTTGGCGGCGGGTTCTACGAGCAGTACTTC	TRBV5-5	.	TRBJ2-7	.
CASSPTRTGTIYEQYF	TGTGCCAGCTCACCCACCCGGACAGGGACTATCTACGAGCAGTACTTC	TRBV18	.	TRBJ2-7	.
CASFQQGGSTEAFF	TGTGCCAGCTTCCAACAGGGCGGAAGTACTGAAGCTTTCTTT	TRBV18	.	TRBJ1-1	.
CASRPTGSKNIQYF	TGTGCCAGCAGGCCAACAGGGTCCAAAAACATTCAGTACTTC	TRBV7-9	.	TRBJ2-4	.
CASSVTRDGGNTGELFF	TGTGCCAGCAGCGTAACGAGGGACGGGGGGAACACCGGGGAGCTGTTTTTT	TRBV9	.	TRBJ2-2	.
CASKETGQMPFRPQHF	TGTGCCAGCAAAGAGACAGGGCAGATGCCCTTCCGGCCCCAGCATTTT	TRBV6-6	TRBD1	TRBJ1-5	once
CASSLSLRRPPYEQYF	TGTGCCAGCAGCTTAAGTCTCAGGAGGCCCCCCTACGAGCAGTACTTC	TRBV7-9	.	TRBJ2-7	.